The rows below give T cell receptor beta chains drawn from one sample of a study of cytomegalovirus exposure and HLA in healthy donors. Assay used: immunoSEQ multiplex PCR; TCRdb lists only in-frame clones, some missing. In the table there are about 70,000 clones, over 85% of which are singletons. Material for sequencing was PBMCs. The receptors here all came from a man aged 18 to 29 in good health and CMV-seropositive. CDR3s include the opening cysteine and the closing phenylalanine or tryptophan. The order of the fields is clone size, V gene, D gene, J gene, CDR3 protein. A D gene is named only where the DNA matches it firmly. A clone size is listed for some rows: how often the clone was seen (once, few, many), or a class if it is expanded.

NA	TRBV28	NA	TRBJ2-4	CASSLFPWGGIGKLAKNIQYF
NA	TRBV5-1	NA	TRBJ2-3	CASSFDRGTDTQYF
NA	TRBV2	TRBD1	TRBJ2-7	CASMGTVKSYEQYF
once	TRBV28	TRBD1	TRBJ1-1	CASSFSDRGGEAFF
NA	TRBV30	TRBD2	TRBJ2-1	CASVLAGNYNEQFF
NA	TRBV5-1	NA	TRBJ2-7	CASSFGRGRERIYEQYF
NA	TRBV7-2	NA	TRBJ1-2	CASSLVSGYGYTF
NA	TRBV25-1	TRBD2	TRBJ2-5	CASSPRWREKETQYF
NA	TRBV5-8	NA	TRBJ1-5	CASSLVGEGDQPQHF
NA	TRBV27	TRBD1	TRBJ2-3	CASSLSTGGWADTQYF
NA	TRBV15	TRBD2	TRBJ2-3	CATSVRGGGDTQYF
NA	TRBV28	TRBD1	TRBJ2-7	CASRRDRGSYEQYF
NA	TRBV28	TRBD1	TRBJ1-5	CASSLARDRVRMAQPQHF
NA	TRBV9	NA	TRBJ1-1	CASSPRGQMNTEAFF
NA	TRBV28	NA	TRBJ1-1	CASSPTALWGQDFF